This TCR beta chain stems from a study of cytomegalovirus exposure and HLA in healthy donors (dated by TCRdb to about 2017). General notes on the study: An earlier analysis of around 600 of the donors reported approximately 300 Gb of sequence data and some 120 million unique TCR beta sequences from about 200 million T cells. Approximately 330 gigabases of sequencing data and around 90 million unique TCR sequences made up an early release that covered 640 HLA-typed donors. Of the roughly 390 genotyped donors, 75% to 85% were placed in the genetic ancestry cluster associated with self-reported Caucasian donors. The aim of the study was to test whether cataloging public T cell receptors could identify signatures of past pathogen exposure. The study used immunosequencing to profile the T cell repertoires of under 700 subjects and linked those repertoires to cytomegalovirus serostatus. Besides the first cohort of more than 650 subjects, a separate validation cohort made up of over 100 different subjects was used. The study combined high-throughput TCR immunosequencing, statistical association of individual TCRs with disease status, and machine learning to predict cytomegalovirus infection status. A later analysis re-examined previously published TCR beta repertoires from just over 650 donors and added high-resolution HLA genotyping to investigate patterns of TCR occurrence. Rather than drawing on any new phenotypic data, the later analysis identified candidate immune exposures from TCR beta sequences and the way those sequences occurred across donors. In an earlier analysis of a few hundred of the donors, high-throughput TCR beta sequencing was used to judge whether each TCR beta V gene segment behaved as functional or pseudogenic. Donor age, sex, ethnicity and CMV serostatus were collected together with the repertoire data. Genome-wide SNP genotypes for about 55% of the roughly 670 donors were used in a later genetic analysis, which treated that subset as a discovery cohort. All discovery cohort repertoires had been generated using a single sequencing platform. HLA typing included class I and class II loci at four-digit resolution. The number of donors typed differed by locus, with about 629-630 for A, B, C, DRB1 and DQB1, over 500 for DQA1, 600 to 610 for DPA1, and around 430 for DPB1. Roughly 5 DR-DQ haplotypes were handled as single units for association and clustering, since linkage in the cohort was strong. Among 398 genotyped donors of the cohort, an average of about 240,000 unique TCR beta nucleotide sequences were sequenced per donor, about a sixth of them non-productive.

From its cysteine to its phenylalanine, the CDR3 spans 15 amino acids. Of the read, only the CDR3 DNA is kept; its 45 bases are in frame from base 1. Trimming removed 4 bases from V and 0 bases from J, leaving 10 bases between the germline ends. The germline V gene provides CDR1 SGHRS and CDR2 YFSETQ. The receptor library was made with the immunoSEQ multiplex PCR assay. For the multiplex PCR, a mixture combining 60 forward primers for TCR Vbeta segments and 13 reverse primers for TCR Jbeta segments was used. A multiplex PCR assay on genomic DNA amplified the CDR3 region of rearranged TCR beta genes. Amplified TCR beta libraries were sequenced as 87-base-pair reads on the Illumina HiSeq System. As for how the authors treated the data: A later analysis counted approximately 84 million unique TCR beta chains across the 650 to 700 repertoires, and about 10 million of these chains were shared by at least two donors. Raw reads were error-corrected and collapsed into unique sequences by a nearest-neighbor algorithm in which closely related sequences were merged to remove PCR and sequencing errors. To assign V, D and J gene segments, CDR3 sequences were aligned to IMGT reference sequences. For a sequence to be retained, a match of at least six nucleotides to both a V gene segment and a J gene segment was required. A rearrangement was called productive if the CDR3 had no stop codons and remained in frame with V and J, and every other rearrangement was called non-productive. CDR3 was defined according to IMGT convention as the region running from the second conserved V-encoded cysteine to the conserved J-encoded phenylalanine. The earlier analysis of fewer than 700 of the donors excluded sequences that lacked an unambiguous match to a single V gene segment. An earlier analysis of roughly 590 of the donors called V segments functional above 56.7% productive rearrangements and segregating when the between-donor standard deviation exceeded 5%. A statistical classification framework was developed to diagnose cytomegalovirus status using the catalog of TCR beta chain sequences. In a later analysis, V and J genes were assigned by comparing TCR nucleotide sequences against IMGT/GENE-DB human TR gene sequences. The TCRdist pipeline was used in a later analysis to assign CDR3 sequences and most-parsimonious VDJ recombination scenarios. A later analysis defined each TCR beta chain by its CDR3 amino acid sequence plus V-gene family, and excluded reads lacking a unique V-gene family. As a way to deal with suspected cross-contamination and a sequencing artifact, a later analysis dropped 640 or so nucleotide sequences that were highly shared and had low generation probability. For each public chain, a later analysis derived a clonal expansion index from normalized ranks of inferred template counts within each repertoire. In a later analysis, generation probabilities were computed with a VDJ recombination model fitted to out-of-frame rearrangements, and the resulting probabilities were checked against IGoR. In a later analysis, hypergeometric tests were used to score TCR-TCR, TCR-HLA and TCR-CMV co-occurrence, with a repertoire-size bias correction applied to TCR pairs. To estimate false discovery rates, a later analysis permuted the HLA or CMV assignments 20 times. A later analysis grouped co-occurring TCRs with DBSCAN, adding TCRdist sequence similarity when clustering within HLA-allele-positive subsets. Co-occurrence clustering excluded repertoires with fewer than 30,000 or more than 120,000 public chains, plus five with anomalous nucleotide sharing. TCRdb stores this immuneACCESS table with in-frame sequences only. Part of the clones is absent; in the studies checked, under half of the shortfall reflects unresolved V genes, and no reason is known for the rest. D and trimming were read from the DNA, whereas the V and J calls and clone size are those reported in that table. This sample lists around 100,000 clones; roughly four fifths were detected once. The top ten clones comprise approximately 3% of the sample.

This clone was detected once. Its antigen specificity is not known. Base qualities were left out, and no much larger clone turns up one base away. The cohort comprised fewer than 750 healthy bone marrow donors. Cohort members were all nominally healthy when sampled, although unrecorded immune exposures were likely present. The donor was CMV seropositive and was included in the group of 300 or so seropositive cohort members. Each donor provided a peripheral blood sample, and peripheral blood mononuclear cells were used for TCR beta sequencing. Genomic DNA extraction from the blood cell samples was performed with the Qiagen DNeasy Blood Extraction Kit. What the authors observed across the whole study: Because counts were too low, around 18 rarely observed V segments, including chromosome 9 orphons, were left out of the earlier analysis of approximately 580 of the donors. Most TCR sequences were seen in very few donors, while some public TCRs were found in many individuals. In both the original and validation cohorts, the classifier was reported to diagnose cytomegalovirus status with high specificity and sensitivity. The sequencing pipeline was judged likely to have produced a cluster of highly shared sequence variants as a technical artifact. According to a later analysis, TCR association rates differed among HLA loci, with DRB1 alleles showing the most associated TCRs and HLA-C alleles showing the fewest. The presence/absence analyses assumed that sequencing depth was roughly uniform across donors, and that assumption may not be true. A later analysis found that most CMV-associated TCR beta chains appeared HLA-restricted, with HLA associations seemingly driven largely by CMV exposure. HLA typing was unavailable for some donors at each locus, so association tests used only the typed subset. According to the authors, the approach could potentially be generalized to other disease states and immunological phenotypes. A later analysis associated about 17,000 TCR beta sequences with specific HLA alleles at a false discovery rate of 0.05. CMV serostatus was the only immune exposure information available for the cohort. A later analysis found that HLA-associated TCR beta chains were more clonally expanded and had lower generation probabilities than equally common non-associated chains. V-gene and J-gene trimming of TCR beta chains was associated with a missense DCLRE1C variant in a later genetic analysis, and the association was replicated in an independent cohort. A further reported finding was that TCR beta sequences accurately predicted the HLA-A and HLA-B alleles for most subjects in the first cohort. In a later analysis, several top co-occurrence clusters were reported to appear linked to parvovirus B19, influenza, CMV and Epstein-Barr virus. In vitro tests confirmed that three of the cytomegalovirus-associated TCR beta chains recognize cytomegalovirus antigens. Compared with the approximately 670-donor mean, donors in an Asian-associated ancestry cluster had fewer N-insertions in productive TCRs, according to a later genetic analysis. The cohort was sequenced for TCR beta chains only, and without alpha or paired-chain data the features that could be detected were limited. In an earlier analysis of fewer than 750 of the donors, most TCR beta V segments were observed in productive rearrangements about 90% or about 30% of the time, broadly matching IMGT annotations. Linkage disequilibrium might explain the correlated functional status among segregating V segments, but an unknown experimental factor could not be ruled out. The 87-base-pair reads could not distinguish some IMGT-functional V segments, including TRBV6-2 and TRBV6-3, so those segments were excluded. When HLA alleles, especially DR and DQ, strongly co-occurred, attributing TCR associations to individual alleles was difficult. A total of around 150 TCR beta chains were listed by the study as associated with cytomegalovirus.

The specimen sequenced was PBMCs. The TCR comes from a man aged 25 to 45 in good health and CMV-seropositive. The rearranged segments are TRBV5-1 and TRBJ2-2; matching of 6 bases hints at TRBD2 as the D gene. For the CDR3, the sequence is CASSRGIPNTGELFF. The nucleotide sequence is TGCGCCAGCAGCCGCGGGATTCCGAACACCGGGGAGCTGTTTTTT.